The present T cell receptor beta chain was sequenced within a study of Ad26.COV2.S vaccination and SARS-CoV-2 variants. Treatment meaning: about 20 received Ad26.COV2.S at low or high dose, single or two shots; several received placebo; per-sample allocation not given. The investigators took samples on day 63 after the first vaccine or placebo injection. TCRdb's table, derived via immunoSEQ multiplex PCR, lists solely in-frame clones and lacks some. The sample lists some 350,000 clones, approximately 87% occurring once. Between the trimmed V and J ends, which lost 5 bases and 4 bases, there was a span of 11 bases. This CDR3 is 14 amino acids long. Germline lookup yields CDR1 SEHNR and CDR2 FQNEAQ (reference sequence).

The sample consisted of peripheral blood, taken in a trial of Ad26.COV2.S vaccine versus placebo. This chain connects TRBV7-9 to TRBJ1-4, with TRBD1 as a possible D gene (6 bases). This clonotype originated in a person between 18 and 60 years old who received the Ad26.COV2.S COVID-19 vaccine or a placebo. CDR3: CASSTGHRNEKLFF. The DNA for the CDR3 is TGTGCCAGCAGCACGGGACACCGTAATGAAAAACTGTTTTTT.